A selection of T cell receptor beta chains follows, all from one sample in a study of post-analysis software for immune sequencing data. MiXCR was run by TCRdb on the PCR reads, yielding one entry per CDR3 protein. The sample carries about 200,000 distinct CDR3 sequences, about 30% recorded once. Material: blood. These receptors were obtained from a girl under 18 with multiple sclerosis. CDR3s include the opening cysteine and the closing phenylalanine or tryptophan. D genes are given only for firm matches. Where a row states a size, it is once, few, many or the class of an expanded clone; other rows omit it.

CDR3aa,CDR3nt,abundance,j_gene,d_gene,v_gene
CASSLRQGAYIYGYTF,TGTGCCAGCAGCCTTCGACAGGGGGCTTATATATATGGCTACACCTTC,many,TRBJ1-2,TRBD1,TRBV7-2
CASSLPWDSSYEQYF,TGTGCCAGCAGCTTACCCTGGGACAGCTCCTACGAGCAGTACTTC,-,TRBJ2-7,TRBD1,TRBV7-2
CASSRGPIYEQYF,TGTGCCAGCAGCCGAGGACCGATTTACGAGCAGTACTTC,-,TRBJ2-7,-,TRBV3-1
CASSPKLASEWSSYNEQFF,TGTGCCAGCAGCCCGAAACTAGCTTCTGAGTGGAGCTCCTACAATGAGCAGTTCTTC,many,TRBJ2-1,-,TRBV4-2
CASSPGTGTYNEQFF,TGTGCCAGCTCCCCCGGGACAGGAACCTACAATGAGCAGTTCTTC,few,TRBJ2-1,TRBD1,TRBV18
CSVGSGGTEAFF,TGCAGCGTTGGCTCTGGTGGTACTGAAGCTTTCTTT,few,TRBJ1-1,-,TRBV29-1
CSAQTSGRNTQYF,TGCAGTGCCCAGACTAGCGGGAGAAATACGCAGTATTTT,-,TRBJ2-3,TRBD2,TRBV20-1
CASSQVADLRMVNTEAFF,TGTGCCAGCAGCCAAGTTGCGGACCTCAGGATGGTGAACACTGAAGCTTTCTTT,-,TRBJ1-1,-,TRBV3-1
CASSFGHGSYEQFF,TGTGCCAGCAGTTTCGGACACGGGAGTTATGAGCAGTTCTTC,many,TRBJ2-1,-,TRBV12-3/TRBV12-4
CASSFSREVTGELFF,TGTGCCAGCAGCTTTTCTCGGGAGGTCACCGGGGAGCTGTTTTTT,-,TRBJ2-2,TRBD2,TRBV5-6
CSVGSRHARGSGELFF,TGCAGCGTTGGGTCAAGGCATGCCAGGGGGTCCGGGGAGCTGTTTTTT,-,TRBJ2-2,TRBD1,TRBV29-1
CASSLPVRGPSTDTQYF,TGTGCCAGCAGCTTACCTGTGCGGGGGCCTAGCACAGATACGCAGTATTTT,few,TRBJ2-3,-,TRBV7-2
CATSRDLDRSGTEAFF,TGTGCCACCAGCAGAGATTTGGACCGCTCAGGAACTGAAGCTTTCTTT,-,TRBJ1-1,-,TRBV15
CASSQDGGTGGSTDTQYF,TGTGCCAGCAGCCAAGACGGTGGGACAGGGGGCAGCACAGATACGCAGTATTTT,-,TRBJ2-3,TRBD1,TRBV3-1
CSSRVHDRGNEQYF,TGCAGCTCCCGGGTCCATGACAGGGGCAACGAGCAGTACTTC,many,TRBJ2-7,TRBD1,TRBV20-1
CASSLLGGGEQFF,TGTGCCAGCAGTTTATTGGGAGGGGGTGAGCAGTTCTTC,-,TRBJ2-1,-,TRBV12-3/TRBV12-4
CSARDHGGASYNEQFF,TGCAGTGCTAGAGATCACGGGGGGGCGTCTTACAATGAGCAGTTCTTC,many,TRBJ2-1,TRBD2,TRBV20-1
CASRVGVSGANVLTF,TGCGCCAGCAGAGTGGGGGTATCTGGGGCCAACGTCCTGACTTTC,many,TRBJ2-6,-,TRBV5-1
CASSLALLGRYTF,TGTGCCAGCAGTTTAGCACTATTGGGCCGCTACACCTTC,few,TRBJ1-2,-,TRBV12-3/TRBV12-4
CASSLPTGFQYF,TGTGCCAGCAGCTTACCGACAGGGTTTCAGTACTTC,many,TRBJ2-5,TRBD1,TRBV7-9
CASSSIRPGLAGGYEQFF,TGCGCCAGCAGCTCGATACGACCGGGACTAGCGGGAGGGTATGAGCAGTTCTTC,many,TRBJ2-1,TRBD2,TRBV5-1
CASSHDHASYEQYF,TGCGCCAGCAGCCACGACCATGCCTCCTACGAGCAGTACTTC,many,TRBJ2-7,-,TRBV4-1
CALDRGGEKLFF,TGTGCCCTCGACAGGGGGGGTGAAAAACTGTTTTTT,-,TRBJ1-4,TRBD1,TRBV30
CASSKIDRLREQYF,TGTGCCAGCAGCAAAATCGACAGGCTACGGGAGCAGTACTTC,-,TRBJ2-7,-,TRBV7-8
CASSPPADREQYF,TGTGCCAGCAGCCCCCCAGCCGACAGGGAGCAGTACTTC,many,TRBJ2-7,-,TRBV6-5
CASSLNPLAGVNEQFF,TGCGCCAGCAGCTTGAATCCCCTAGCGGGAGTCAATGAGCAGTTCTTC,-,TRBJ2-1,TRBD2,TRBV5-1
CASSLAPGQGHSGANVLTF,TGCGCCAGCAGCTTGGCCCCGGGACAGGGGCACTCTGGGGCCAACGTCCTGACTTTC,many,TRBJ2-6,TRBD1,TRBV5-1
CASSPEMEWYF,TGTGCCAGCAGCCCCGAGATGGAATGGTACTTC,-,TRBJ2-5,-,TRBV25-1
CASNLSGGDHTDTQYF,TGTGCCAGCAACCTTAGCGGGGGGGACCACACAGATACGCAGTATTTT,-,TRBJ2-3,TRBD2,TRBV6-1
CSVGLSLGSPLHF,TGCAGTGTGGGCCTTTCACTGGGTTCACCCCTCCACTTT,-,TRBJ1-6,-,TRBV20-1